This TCR beta chain was sequenced in a study of blood T cell repertoires in COVID-19. This CDR3 has 14 residues. Germline loops: CDR1 SNHLY, CDR2 FYNNEI. V was cut by 6 bases and J by 1 base, with 12 bases left in between. Recruitment covered under 25 US areas and drew participants whose ages spanned roughly 18 to 89 years. Assignments of participants to cohorts depended upon their own reported clinical history. Two consecutive negative NP/OP PCR tests, clearance, or resolved symptoms defined Cohort 3 recovery. Original processing notes: Amplified reference gene primers provided the basis for estimating nucleated cell counts. TCRdb's table, derived via immunoSEQ multiplex PCR, lists solely in-frame clones and lacks some. For V, J and clone size, that table is used; D and trimming come from the DNA. The table lists about 140,000 clones, 87% of them singletons.

The receptor was isolated from a man in his 60s who had recovered from COVID-19. The sample comprised PBMCs or T cells enriched from blood (not recorded which). The chain uses TRBV2 and TRBJ1-2, with D unclear. As DNA, the CDR3 is TGTGCCAGCAGACGGTTGGGCAGTAACTATGGCTACACCTTC. Translated: CASRRLGSNYGYTF.